By share of the sample, the clone carrying this T cell receptor beta chain is medium-sized. This sample was taken from a study of spatial heterogeneity in lung cancer. Each CDR3 protein is one row after TCRdb ran MiXCR on the 5' RACE reads. The profile shows 1,500 to 2,000 distinct CDR3 sequences, more than 20% of them singletons. This CDR3 comprises 14 residues. V lost 5 bases to trimming and J lost 7 bases, with 19 bases between them. Germline CDR1 reads SGHDT; CDR2 reads YYEEEE. Specified time point: sample taken at primary tumor resection. Sequences were derived from normal lung tissue next to the tumor, sampled at surgery. This sequence joins TRBV5-6 and TRBJ2-7; D may correspond to TRBD1 or TRBD2 (5 bases each). The clonotype was recovered from a male donor with early-stage non-small cell lung cancer. The CDR3 sequence is CASRLRDLTREQYF. CDR3 nucleotide sequence: TGTGCCAGCAGGCTCAGGGACCTAACGCGAGAGCAGTACTTC.